The rows below give T cell receptor beta chains drawn from one sample of a study of blood T cell repertoires in COVID-19. Clones were read by immunoSEQ multiplex PCR, and TCRdb kept only the in-frame ones, dropping some. Of tens of thousands of clones listed, more than 65% are singletons. The sequenced material came from peripheral blood. The receptors come from a man aged 55-75 years with acute or convalescent COVID-19. CDR3s leave out the opening cysteine and the closing phenylalanine or tryptophan.

V gene: TRBV18
CDR3 protein: ASSRLQGDTEAF

V gene: TRBV4-1
CDR3 protein: ASSLTGTEFMNTEAF

V gene: TRBV19
CDR3 protein: ASSTQDRGGQPQH

V gene: TRBV6-5
CDR3 protein: ASRTSGNTEAF

V gene: TRBV5-1
CDR3 protein: ASSPQTGNYGYT

V gene: TRBV27
CDR3 protein: ASRPWVGTGDEKLF

V gene: TRBV18
CDR3 protein: ASSPTAAGQPQH

V gene: TRBV27
CDR3 protein: ASSPRGLAGELF

V gene: TRBV9
CDR3 protein: ASSVRSVSSDTQY

V gene: TRBV7-9
CDR3 protein: ASSLKGQGYSGNTIY

V gene: TRBV28
CDR3 protein: ASSFARFTEAF

V gene: TRBV24-1
CDR3 protein: ATSDVGQGQETQY

V gene: TRBV21-1
CDR3 protein: ASSHGGRQGKFPPYEQY

V gene: TRBV14
CDR3 protein: ASSQFGMGNTEAF

V gene: TRBV7-9
CDR3 protein: ASSLGGQFNEKLF

V gene: TRBV6-6
CDR3 protein: ASSYSTAQGNAF